The 17 T cell receptor beta chains given below trace back to one sample, sequenced in a study of blood T cell repertoires in COVID-19. Using immunoSEQ multiplex PCR, the repertoire was profiled, and TCRdb retains in-frame clones only, with some absent. The table has 52,000 or so clones, 85% seen once; the top ten hold roughly 13%. The source material was peripheral blood. The receptors stem from a human donor in a cohort sampled during active COVID-19.

In DNA, the CDR3 is TGTGCCAGCAGTTCCACAAATCTAGCGGGAGAAAAGAATGAGCAGTTCTTC. It encodes CASSSTNLAGEKNEQFF. J is TRBJ2-1 and V is TRBV28, with 10 bases aligning to TRBD2. J lost 7 bases, V lost 4 bases, and 13 bases had no gene match. The germline gives CDR1 MDHEN, CDR2 SYDVKM. The CDR3 consists of 17 residues.

The V and J genes are TRBV5-1 and TRBJ2-3; 8 bases align to TRBD2. Germline assignment: CDR1 SGHRS and CDR2 YFSETQ. This CDR3 contains 15 residues. J gave up 6 bases and V 6 bases, and 12 bases lay outside the gene matches. The CDR3 sequence is CASTLSGTSGDTQYF. The DNA of the CDR3 is TGCGCCAGCACCCTGAGTGGGACTAGTGGGGATACGCAGTATTTT.

This chain joins TRBV18 and TRBJ2-7, with a possible D match to TRBD2 (6 bases). From germline, CDR1 is KGHSH and CDR2 LQKENI. The CDR3 spans 17 residues. The germline V and J ends were trimmed by 3 bases and 0 bases, with 18 bases remaining between them. In nucleotides, the CDR3 is TGTGCCAGCTCACCTTCCATTGGGACTGGATCCTCCTACGAGCAGTACTTC. This gives the protein CASSPSIGTGSSYEQYF. Based on the CDR3 plus reference TRBV18 and TRBJ2-7, the full variable domain is NAGVMQNPRHLVRRRGQEARLRCSPMKGHSHVYWYRQLPEEGLKFMVYLQKENIIDESGMPKERFSAEFPKEGPSILRIQQVVRGDSAAYFCASSPSIGTGSSYEQYFGPGTRLTVT.

This chain joins TRBV7-9 and TRBJ2-2; the D gene is possibly TRBD2 (6 bases). The CDR3 runs 15 residues. The V gene lost 5 bases and the J gene lost 5 bases, with 15 bases spanning the gap. Looked up from germline, CDR1 is SEHNR and CDR2 is FQNEAQ (reference sequence). CDR3 in amino acids: CASSHVGRGTGELFF. CDR3 coding DNA: TGTGCCAGCAGCCACGTGGGACGGGGGACCGGGGAGCTGTTTTTT.

The gene calls are TRBV11-3 and TRBJ2-1; D might be TRBD1 (5 bases). V was pared by 6 bases and J by 8 bases, with 20 bases between. In germline, CDR1 is SGHNT, CDR2 YENEEA. There are 15 residues in the CDR3. This CDR3 reads CASSDSTISQDEQFF. For the CDR3, the DNA is TGTGCCAGCAGTGACTCAACCATCTCACAGGATGAGCAGTTCTTC. The entire variable domain, with the rest obtained from reference TRBV11-3 and TRBJ2-1, is as follows: EAGVVQSPRYKIIEKKQPVAFWCNPISGHNTLYWYLQNLGQGPELLIRYENEEAVDDSQLPKDRFSAERLKGVDSTLKIQPAELGDSAVYLCASSDSTISQDEQFFGPGTRLTVL.

The rearrangement uses TRBV5-4 and TRBJ1-1; D may be TRBD1 (5 bases). V gave up 5 bases and J gave up 7 bases, with 24 bases separating them. Germline CDR1 reads SGHNT; CDR2 reads YYREEE (reference sequence). The CDR3 is 16 residues long. The CDR3 bases are TGTGCCAGCAGTTCGGCGGGACGCAGGACCGTAAATGAAGCTTTCTTT. Translation gives CASSSAGRRTVNEAFF.

The rearrangement links TRBV13 to TRBJ2-7; no definite D call. Germline-derived CDR1 and CDR2 are PRHDT and FYEKMQ (reference sequence). V was pared by 5 bases and J by 0 bases, with 2 bases between. The CDR3 has 11 amino acids. In nucleotides, the CDR3 is TGTGCCAGCAGCCTCTCCTACGAGCAGTACTTC. Translating gives CASSLSYEQYF. Full variable domain (rest looked up from reference TRBV13 and TRBJ2-7): AAGVIQSPRHLIKEKRETATLKCYPIPRHDTVYWYQQGPGQDPQFLISFYEKMQSDKGSIPDRFSAQQFSDYHSELNMSSLELGDSALYFCASSLSYEQYFGPGTRLTVT.

The chain recombines TRBV4-2 with TRBJ2-3; TRBD2 aligns across 12 bases. Germline CDR1 is LGHNA and CDR2 is YNFKEQ. The CDR3 consists of 16 residues. The J segment lost 3 bases and the V segment lost 6 bases, leaving 7 bases of the junction unmatched. The DNA for the CDR3 is TGTGCCAGCAGTCCCGGACTAGCGGGACCTACAGATACGCAGTATTTT. Translation: CASSPGLAGPTDTQYF.

The genes are TRBV6-5 and TRBJ2-3, with TRBD2 matching over 8 bases. The V and J ends lost 6 bases and 6 bases, in that order; junction bases with no gene match: 8. There are 14 residues in the CDR3. From germline, CDR1 is MNHEY and CDR2 SVGAGI. The CDR3 spells CASRLAGPQDTQYF. For the CDR3, the DNA is TGTGCCAGCAGGTTAGCGGGACCCCAGGATACGCAGTATTTT.

J is TRBJ2-1 and V is TRBV14; TRBD2 aligns across 13 bases. This CDR3 has 21 amino acids. The junction had 12 bases not matched to a gene; V was cut back by 0 bases and J by 1 base. Germline CDR1 reads SGHDN; CDR2 reads FVKESK. DNA of the CDR3: TGTGCCAGCAGCCAAGATCTCCTTGGACTAGCGGGAGAGCTATCCTACAATGAGCAGTTCTTC. Residues: CASSQDLLGLAGELSYNEQFF.

The chain couples TRBV5-6 to TRBJ2-7; D is uncertain. V lost 3 bases to trimming and J lost 6 bases, with 10 bases between them. The CDR3 covers 12 residues. CDR1 SGHDT and CDR2 YYEEEE come from the germline V gene. The CDR3 protein is CASSYSTGEQYF. The CDR3 DNA sequence: TGTGCCAGCAGCTACTCTACTGGCGAGCAGTACTTC.

This chain links TRBV29-1 with TRBJ1-1; no clear D gene. The CDR3 runs to 15 residues. Germline CDR1 reads SQVTM; CDR2 reads ANQGSEA. V was clipped by 0 bases and J by 2 bases, with 13 bases between them. The chain's CDR3 is CSVEEGRRLNTEAFF. The DNA for the CDR3 is TGCAGCGTTGAAGAGGGCAGGAGGCTTAACACTGAAGCTTTCTTT. The whole variable domain, remainder taken from reference TRBV29-1 and TRBJ1-1, is SAVISQKPSRDICQRGTSLTIQCQVDSQVTMMFWYRQQPGQSLTLIATANQGSEATYESGFVIDKFPISRPNLTFSTLTVSNMSPEDSSIYLCSVEEGRRLNTEAFFGQGTRLTVV.

The CDR3 region is CASSPAGGQPQHF. CDR3 in DNA: TGTGCCAGTAGTCCCGCAGGGGGTCAGCCCCAGCATTTT. The chain carries TRBV19 and TRBJ1-5; 7 positions match TRBD1. Looked up from germline, CDR1 is LNHDA and CDR2 is SQIVND (reference sequence). The CDR3 is made up of 13 amino acids. V trimming: 5 bases; J trimming: 6 bases; junction bases outside the gene matches: 4.

The chain employs TRBV28 and TRBJ2-7; D is uncertain. Trimming took 5 bases from V and 3 from J, leaving 5 bases between them. CDR3 length: 11 residues. From germline, CDR1 is MDHEN and CDR2 SYDVKM. The CDR3 region is CASSRVYEQYF. DNA for the CDR3: TGTGCCAGCAGTCGAGTCTACGAGCAGTACTTC. Supplemented by reference TRBV28 and TRBJ2-7, the full variable domain reads DVKVTQSSRYLVKRTGEKVFLECVQDMDHENMFWYRQDPGLGLRLIYFSYDVKMKEKGDIPEGYSVSREKKERFSLILESASTNQTSMYLCASSRVYEQYFGPGTRLTVT.

V is TRBV5-4 and J is TRBJ2-7; 7 bases align to TRBD2. Germline CDR1 and CDR2: SGHNT and YYREEE (reference sequence). J was trimmed by 7 bases and V by 4 bases; bases with no gene match: 11. CDR3 length equals 14 residues. The CDR3 region has the DNA TGTGCCAGCAGCATAACTAGCGCGGGAGTAGAGCAGTACTTC. Residues: CASSITSAGVEQYF.

CDR3 in amino acids: CASSPRLAGGLSSYNEQFF. For the CDR3, the DNA is TGTGCCAGCAGCCCCCGACTAGCGGGAGGGCTCAGCTCCTACAATGAGCAGTTCTTC. The J gene is TRBJ2-1, the V gene TRBV7-3, with 14 bases identical to TRBD2. This CDR3 comprises 19 residues. Germline V gives CDR1 SGHTA, CDR2 FQGTGA. After removal of 5 bases from V and 0 bases from J, the junction contained 9 bases not matched to a gene.

J is TRBJ2-2 and V is TRBV4-1, with a tentative D call TRBD2 (6 bases). CDR3 length equals 19 residues. V was cut by 4 bases and J by 1 base, with 22 bases left in between. The germline V gene encodes CDR1 MGHRA and CDR2 YSYEKL. The CDR3 sequence is CASSPYPGRGGENTGELFF. Here the CDR3 DNA reads TGCGCCAGCAGCCCATACCCTGGACGGGGAGGCGAGAACACCGGGGAGCTGTTTTTT.